This T cell receptor beta chain was found in a study of identical twins. In TCRdb, the 5' RACE reads were re-called with MiXCR into one record per CDR3 protein. Among around 250,000 distinct CDR3 sequences, 7% were seen once, and the ten largest hold roughly 3.9%. This clonotype appeared many times. The germline V gene has CDR1 SGHRS and CDR2 YFSETQ. The CDR3 covers 15 residues. V trimming: 4 bases; J trimming: 7 bases; junction bases outside the gene matches: 11. This same sample was also part of a study on yellow fever vaccine responses in identical twins.

The chain employs TRBV5-1 and TRBJ2-3; 8 bases line up with TRBD2. This clonotype was sampled from a woman in her late teens or twenties in good health. The sequencing sample was made of memory (CD45RO+) T cells sorted from blood. CDR3 sequence: CASSEISGGGNTQYF. In DNA form, the CDR3 reads TGCGCCAGCAGCGAAATCAGCGGGGGCGGGAATACGCAGTATTTT. Combining the CDR3 with reference TRBV5-1 and TRBJ2-3 gives the whole variable domain KAGVTQTPRYLIKTRGQQVTLSCSPISGHRSVSWYQQTPGQGLQFLFEYFSETQRNKGNFPGRFSGRQFSNSRSEMNVSTLELGDSALYLCASSEISGGGNTQYFGPGTRLTVL.